A selection of T cell receptor beta chains follows, all from one sample in a study of cytomegalovirus exposure and HLA in healthy donors. Profiled with immunoSEQ multiplex PCR; TCRdb holds only in-frame clones, not every one. The sample yields some 150,000 clones, about 80% seen once. The sequencing sample was made of PBMCs. These receptors were collected from a male donor in good health and CMV-seronegative. Each CDR3 is given with its conserved first and last residue. The D gene is left open where the match is weak. Part of the rows lack a size; the others show once, few, many or a class for expanded clones.

d_call	v_call	clone_size	j_call	cdr3_aa	cdr3_nt
NA	TRBV19	NA	TRBJ2-2	CASSLPGLNGGELFF	TGTGCCAGTAGTTTGCCAGGGCTAAACGGCGGGGAGCTGTTTTTT
NA	TRBV5-1	NA	TRBJ2-1	CASSFRGYNEQFF	TGCGCCAGCAGCTTTAGGGGGTACAATGAGCAGTTCTTC
NA	TRBV4-1	NA	TRBJ1-4	CASSLPTGTGIATNEKLFF	TGCGCCAGCAGCCTGCCCACAGGGACGGGAATTGCAACTAATGAAAAACTGTTTTTT
NA	TRBV7-2	NA	TRBJ2-1	CASSPSPRLYNEQFF	TGTGCCAGCAGCCCTAGTCCGCGGCTTTACAATGAGCAGTTCTTC
TRBD2	TRBV19	NA	TRBJ2-6	CASSIQRGDGANVLTF	TGTGCCAGTAGTATCCAGCGGGGGGACGGGGCCAACGTCCTGACTTTC
NA	TRBV5-6	NA	TRBJ1-2	CASSFQGQYGYTF	TGTGCCAGCAGTTTCCAAGGACAGTATGGCTACACCTTC
NA	TRBV6-5	NA	TRBJ2-1	CASRRDTLPNEQFF	TGTGCCAGCAGAAGGGACACCCTGCCCAATGAGCAGTTCTTC
NA	TRBV10-3	once	TRBJ1-1	CAISELSSGLNTEAFF	TGTGCCATCAGTGAGCTCTCGTCGGGGTTGAACACTGAAGCTTTCTTT
TRBD1	TRBV5-1	NA	TRBJ2-7	CASSQPDRPNEQYF	TGCGCCAGCAGCCAACCGGACAGGCCTAACGAGCAGTACTTC
NA	TRBV5-1	NA	TRBJ2-2	CASSRILSSNTGELFF	TGCGCCAGCAGCCGAATTCTAAGTTCCAACACCGGGGAGCTGTTTTTT
TRBD1	TRBV11-2	NA	TRBJ1-1	CASSVPRGLDTEAFF	TGTGCCAGCAGCGTACCCAGGGGGTTGGACACTGAAGCTTTCTTT
NA	TRBV5-4	few	TRBJ1-5	CASSLDTDQPQHF	TGTGCCAGCAGCTTGGACACCGATCAGCCCCAGCATTTT
NA	TRBV7-2	once	TRBJ1-3	CASSPLSPGNTIYF	TGTGCCAGCAGCCCCCTCTCCCCTGGAAACACCATATATTTT
TRBD2	TRBV28	NA	TRBJ2-7	CASSLSKRGFSYEQYF	TGTGCCAGCAGTTTAAGTAAGCGGGGGTTTTCCTACGAGCAGTACTTC
NA	TRBV15	NA	TRBJ2-5	CATSRRGDRASTETQYF	TGTGCCACCAGCAGGCGGGGAGACAGGGCCAGTACAGAGACCCAGTACTTC
NA	TRBV5-4	NA	TRBJ2-3	CASSLGGGGTDTQYF	TGTGCCAGCAGCTTGGGTGGCGGGGGCACAGATACGCAGTATTTT
NA	TRBV14	NA	TRBJ1-1	CASSQMGLEAFF	TGTGCCAGCAGCCAAATGGGGCTAGAAGCTTTCTTT
TRBD1	TRBV10-3	NA	TRBJ2-1	CAIRGTGIDEYNEQFF	TGTGCCATCAGGGGGACAGGGATCGATGAGTACAATGAGCAGTTCTTC
NA	TRBV7-2	NA	TRBJ1-5	CASSFSYSNQPQHF	TGTGCCAGCAGCTTTTCTTATAGCAATCAGCCCCAGCATTTT
NA	TRBV18	once	TRBJ1-3	CASSPTGGAYSGNTIYF	TGTGCCAGCTCCCCTACTGGGGGGGCCTACTCTGGAAACACCATATATTTT
NA	TRBV2	NA	TRBJ1-2	CASSPTARQTDGYTF	TGTGCCAGCAGTCCCACAGCCCGACAGACGGATGGCTACACCTTC
NA	TRBV6-5	NA	TRBJ2-2	CASSLRGANTGELFF	TGTGCCAGCAGTTTAAGGGGCGCGAACACCGGGGAGCTGTTTTTT
NA	TRBV10-3	NA	TRBJ1-6	CAISEVQNSPLHF	TGTGCCATCAGTGAGGTACAGAATTCACCCCTCCACTTT
NA	TRBV5-6	NA	TRBJ1-4	CASHSSKLEGKLFF	TGTGCCAGCCACTCTTCCAAATTAGAGGGAAAACTGTTTTTT
NA	TRBV10-3	NA	TRBJ1-1	CAISRQDRNTEAFF	TGTGCCATCAGCCGACAGGATCGGAACACTGAAGCTTTCTTT
NA	TRBV4-2	NA	TRBJ2-3	CASSVGPDTQYF	TGTGCCAGCAGCGTTGGGCCAGATACGCAGTATTTT
TRBD1	TRBV20-1	NA	TRBJ1-1	CSAPGTVEAFF	TGCAGTGCGCCCGGGACAGTTGAAGCTTTCTTT
NA	TRBV10-3	NA	TRBJ1-3	CAISPNSGNTIYF	TGTGCCATCAGTCCTAATTCCGGAAACACCATATATTTT
NA	TRBV30	NA	TRBJ2-7	CAWTGAYEQYF	TGTGCCTGGACAGGGGCCTACGAGCAGTACTTC
TRBD1	TRBV28	NA	TRBJ1-2	CASSSGQGREYGYTF	TGTGCCAGCAGTTCCGGACAGGGTCGGGAATATGGCTACACCTTC
NA	TRBV18	NA	TRBJ1-1	CASSVQELNTEAFF	TGTGCCAGCTCCGTTCAGGAATTAAACACTGAAGCTTTCTTT
TRBD2	TRBV5-1	NA	TRBJ2-3	CASSFTTSADTQYF	TGCGCCAGCAGCTTTACGACTAGCGCAGATACGCAGTATTTT
TRBD1	TRBV10-3	NA	TRBJ2-3	CASRQGRADTQYF	TGTGCGTCCAGACAGGGCCGAGCAGATACGCAGTATTTT
TRBD1	TRBV4-3	NA	TRBJ1-1	CASSQQGAYTEAFF	TGCGCCAGCAGCCAGCAGGGGGCATACACTGAAGCTTTCTTT
TRBD2	TRBV2	few	TRBJ2-3	CATGLARDTQYF	TGTGCCACCGGACTAGCGAGAGATACGCAGTATTTT
TRBD2	TRBV15	NA	TRBJ2-1	CATSRERAGGPYNEQFF	TGTGCCACCAGCAGGGAACGTGCGGGGGGGCCATACAATGAGCAGTTCTTC
TRBD1	TRBV15	NA	TRBJ2-3	CATSRRTGGGGDTQYF	TGTGCCACCAGCCGACGGACAGGGGGAGGTGGAGATACGCAGTATTTT
NA	TRBV27	NA	TRBJ2-6	CASSLQGTSGANVLTF	TGTGCCAGCAGTTTGCAGGGTACCTCGGGGGCCAACGTCCTGACTTTC
TRBD1	TRBV5-1	NA	TRBJ2-4	CASSRTGGPSDIQYF	TGCGCCAGCAGCCGGACAGGGGGCCCTTCGGACATTCAGTACTTC
NA	TRBV15	NA	TRBJ2-3	CATRRGSRGDTQYF	TGTGCCACCAGAAGAGGGTCCCGGGGAGATACGCAGTATTTT
TRBD1	TRBV6-4	many	TRBJ2-2	CASSDGQGAGELFF	TGTGCCAGCAGTGACGGACAGGGGGCCGGGGAGCTGTTTTTT
TRBD1	TRBV28	NA	TRBJ1-5	CASKEEGALGNQPQHF	TGTGCCAGCAAGGAGGAGGGGGCTCTGGGCAATCAGCCCCAGCATTTT
TRBD2	TRBV7-2	NA	TRBJ2-7	CASSLAGGSYEQYF	TGTGCCAGCAGTCTAGCGGGGGGGAGCTACGAGCAGTACTTC
NA	TRBV19	NA	TRBJ1-2	CASSIAGQYGYTF	TGTGCCAGTAGTATTGCAGGGCAGTATGGCTACACCTTC
NA	TRBV7-2	NA	TRBJ2-7	CASSLRPTGFPSAYEQYF	TGTGCCAGCAGCTTACGGCCTACGGGGTTCCCATCCGCCTACGAGCAGTACTTC
NA	TRBV14	NA	TRBJ1-4	CASSQVTGPPTNEKLFF	TGTGCCAGCAGCCAAGTTACTGGTCCACCAACTAATGAAAAACTGTTTTTT
NA	TRBV29-1	NA	TRBJ1-3	CSVDGGAAGNTIYF	TGCAGCGTTGACGGGGGGGCTGCTGGAAACACCATATATTTT
NA	TRBV7-2	few	TRBJ2-2	CASSRDTDTGELFF	TGTGCCAGCAGCCGGGACACCGACACCGGGGAGCTGTTTTTT
TRBD2	TRBV11-2	few	TRBJ2-7	CASSLGRLAGGYEQYF	TGTGCCAGCAGCTTAGGGCGGCTAGCGGGGGGCTACGAGCAGTACTTC
TRBD2	TRBV5-1	NA	TRBJ2-1	CASSSSLAGGNNEQFF	TGCGCCAGCAGCTCATCCCTAGCGGGGGGCAACAATGAGCAGTTCTTC
TRBD1	TRBV7-8	NA	TRBJ1-2	CASSPLTDRGMGYTF	TGTGCCAGCAGCCCCCTTACCGACAGGGGAATGGGCTACACCTTC
NA	TRBV30	NA	TRBJ1-1	CACTTWNTEAFF	TGTGCCTGCACTACATGGAACACTGAAGCTTTCTTT
NA	TRBV5-1	NA	TRBJ2-3	CASSLSTDTQYF	TGCGCCAGCAGCCTAAGCACAGATACGCAGTATTTT
NA	TRBV15	NA	TRBJ1-5	CATSRDHGEPQHF	TGTGCCACCAGCAGAGATCACGGGGAACCCCAGCATTTT
NA	TRBV7-9	NA	TRBJ1-1	CASSPHSNTEAFF	TGTGCCAGCAGCCCCCATAGTAACACTGAAGCTTTCTTT
TRBD1	TRBV19	once	TRBJ2-7	CASSIDLRTGSYEQYF	TGTGCCAGTAGTATAGATCTGAGGACAGGCTCCTACGAGCAGTACTTC
NA	TRBV6-4	few	TRBJ1-2	CASSASGLGGYTF	TGTGCCAGCAGTGCTTCGGGACTGGGAGGCTACACCTTC
NA	TRBV4-1	once	TRBJ1-4	CASSQLGRGNEKLFF	TGCGCCAGCAGCCAGCTGGGACGGGGGAATGAAAAACTGTTTTTT
TRBD1	TRBV6-1	NA	TRBJ1-2	CASRVDRGHYYGYTF	TGTGCCAGCAGAGTGGACAGGGGCCACTACTATGGCTACACCTTC
NA	TRBV18	NA	TRBJ1-5	CASSPGRNQPQHF	TGTGCCAGCTCACCAGGCAGGAATCAGCCCCAGCATTTT